The clone carrying this TCR beta chain turned up a few times. As yet, its antigen is unknown. This entry is derived from a study of molecular identifiers for immune sequencing clone quantification. Study-wide findings and caveats: The share of molecules held by clones above 20 RNA copies was over 98% in effector cells and under 1% in naive cells.

Both previously described methods and listed TCR primers were employed to make bulk TCR libraries. TCRdb used MiXCR to reprocess the PCR reads, holding one entry per CDR3 protein. The table has around 480,000 distinct CDR3 sequences, 20% to 25% seen once; the top ten hold 0.84%. The germline V and J ends were trimmed by 7 bases and 1 base, with 11 bases remaining between them. The CDR3 loop spans 14 amino acids. The sequence was collected from a human donor in good health. Some libraries in this study had Jurkat cell RNA spiked in. Sequencing was done on a sample of naive CD8+ T cells from blood, with Jurkat cell RNA spiked in. As to subset: FACS-sorted CD8+CD4-CCR7+CD45RA+ naive T cells. The chain couples TRBV12-3 or TRBV12-4 to TRBJ2-4; TRBD1 is a possible D gene (7 bases). The chain's CDR3 is CASTQGGAKNIQYF. Written as DNA, the CDR3 is TGTGCCAGCACCCAGGGGGGTGCCAAAAACATTCAGTACTTC.